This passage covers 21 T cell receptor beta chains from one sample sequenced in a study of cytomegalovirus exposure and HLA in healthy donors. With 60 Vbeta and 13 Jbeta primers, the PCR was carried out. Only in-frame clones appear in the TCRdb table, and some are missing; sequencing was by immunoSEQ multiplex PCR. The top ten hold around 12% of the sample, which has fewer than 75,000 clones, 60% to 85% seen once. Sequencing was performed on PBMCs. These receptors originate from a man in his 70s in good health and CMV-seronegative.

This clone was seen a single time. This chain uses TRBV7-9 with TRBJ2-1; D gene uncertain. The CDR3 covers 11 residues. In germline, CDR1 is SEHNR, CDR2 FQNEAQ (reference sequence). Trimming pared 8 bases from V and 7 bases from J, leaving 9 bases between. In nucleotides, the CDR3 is TGTGCCAGCGAACTTGGTAATGAGCAGTTCTTC. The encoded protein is CASELGNEQFF.

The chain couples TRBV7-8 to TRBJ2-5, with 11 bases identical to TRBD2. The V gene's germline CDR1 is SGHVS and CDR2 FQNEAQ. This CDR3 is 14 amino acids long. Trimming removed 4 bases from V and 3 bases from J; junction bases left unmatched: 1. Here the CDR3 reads CASSWGLAEETQYF. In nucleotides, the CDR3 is TGTGCCAGCAGCTGGGGACTAGCGGAAGAGACCCAGTACTTC.

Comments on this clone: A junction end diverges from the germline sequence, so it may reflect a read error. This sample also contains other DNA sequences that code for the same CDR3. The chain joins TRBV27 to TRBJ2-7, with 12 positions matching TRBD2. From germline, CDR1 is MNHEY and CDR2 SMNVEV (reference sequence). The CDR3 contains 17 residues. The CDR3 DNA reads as TGCGCCAGCAGCAAACCTAGCGGGAGGGGATTGACGGACGAGCAGTACTTC. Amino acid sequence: CASSKPSGRGLTDEQYF.

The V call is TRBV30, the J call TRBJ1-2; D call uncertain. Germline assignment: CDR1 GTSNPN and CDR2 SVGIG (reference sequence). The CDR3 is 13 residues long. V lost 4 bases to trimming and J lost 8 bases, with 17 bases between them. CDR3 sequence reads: CAWNGPGEGGYTF. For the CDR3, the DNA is TGTGCCTGGAATGGGCCCGGTGAGGGCGGCTACACCTTC.

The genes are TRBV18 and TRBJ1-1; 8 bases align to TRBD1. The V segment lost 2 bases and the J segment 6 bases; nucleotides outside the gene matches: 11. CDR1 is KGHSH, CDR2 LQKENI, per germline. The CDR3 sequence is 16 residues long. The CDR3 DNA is TGTGCCAGCTCACCAGTCCTCGCCGGGACAGGTTCTGAAGCTTTCTTT. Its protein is CASSPVLAGTGSEAFF.

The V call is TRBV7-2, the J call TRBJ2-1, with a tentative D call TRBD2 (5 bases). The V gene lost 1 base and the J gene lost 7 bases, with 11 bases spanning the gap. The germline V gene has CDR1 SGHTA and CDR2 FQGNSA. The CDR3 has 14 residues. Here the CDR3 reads CASSLGLTKNEQFF. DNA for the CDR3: TGTGCCAGCAGCTTAGGTTTGACTAAAAATGAGCAGTTCTTC.

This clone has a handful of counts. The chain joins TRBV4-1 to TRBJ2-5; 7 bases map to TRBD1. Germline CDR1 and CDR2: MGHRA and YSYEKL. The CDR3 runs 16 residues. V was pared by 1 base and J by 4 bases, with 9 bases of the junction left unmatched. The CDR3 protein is CASSQGGRQGRETQYF. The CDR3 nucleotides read TGCGCCAGCAGCCAAGGGGGGAGACAGGGTCGAGAGACCCAGTACTTC.

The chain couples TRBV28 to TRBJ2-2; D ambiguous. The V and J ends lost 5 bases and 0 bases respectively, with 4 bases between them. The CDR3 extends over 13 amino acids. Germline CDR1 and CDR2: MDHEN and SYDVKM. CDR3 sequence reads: CASSQANTGELFF. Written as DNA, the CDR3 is TGTGCCAGCAGTCAGGCGAACACCGGGGAGCTGTTTTTT.

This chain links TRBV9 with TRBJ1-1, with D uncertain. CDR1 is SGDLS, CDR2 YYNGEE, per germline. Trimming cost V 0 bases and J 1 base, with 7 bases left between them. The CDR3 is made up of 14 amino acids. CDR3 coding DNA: TGTGCCAGCAGCGTAGGGCACAAGAACACTGAAGCTTTCTTT. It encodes CASSVGHKNTEAFF.

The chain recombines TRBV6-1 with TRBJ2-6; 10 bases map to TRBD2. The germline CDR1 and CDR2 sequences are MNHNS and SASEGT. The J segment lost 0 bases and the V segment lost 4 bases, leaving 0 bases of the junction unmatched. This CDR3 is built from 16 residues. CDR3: CASSGLAGSGANVLTF. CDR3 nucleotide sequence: TGTGCCAGCAGTGGACTAGCGGGCTCTGGGGCCAACGTCCTGACTTTC.

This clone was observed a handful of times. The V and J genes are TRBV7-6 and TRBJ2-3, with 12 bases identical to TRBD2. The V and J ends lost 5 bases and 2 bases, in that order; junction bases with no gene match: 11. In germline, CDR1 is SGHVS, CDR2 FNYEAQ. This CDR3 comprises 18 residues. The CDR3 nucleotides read TGTGCCAGCAGCGGACTAGCGGGATCGGTTAGGCTCACAGATACGCAGTATTTT. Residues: CASSGLAGSVRLTDTQYF.

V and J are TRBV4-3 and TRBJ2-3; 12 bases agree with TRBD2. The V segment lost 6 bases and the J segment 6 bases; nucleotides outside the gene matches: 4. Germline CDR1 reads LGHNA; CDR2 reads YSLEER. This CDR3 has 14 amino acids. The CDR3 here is CASSPTSGRDTQYF. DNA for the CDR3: TGCGCCAGCAGTCCCACTAGCGGGAGGGATACGCAGTATTTT.

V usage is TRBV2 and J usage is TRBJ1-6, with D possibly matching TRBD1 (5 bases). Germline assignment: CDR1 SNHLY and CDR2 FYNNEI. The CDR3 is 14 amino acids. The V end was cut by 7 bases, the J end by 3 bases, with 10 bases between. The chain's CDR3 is CASTGDSYNSPLHF. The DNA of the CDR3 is TGTGCCAGCACCGGAGACAGCTATAATTCACCCCTCCACTTT.

CDR3 loop: CAISNSGTVTDTQYF. The CDR3 bases are TGTGCCATCAGTAATAGCGGGACAGTCACAGATACGCAGTATTTT. This chain links TRBV10-3 with TRBJ2-3; the D gene is possibly TRBD2 (8 bases). The CDR3 runs 15 residues. V shed 5 bases and J shed 2 bases, with 14 bases lying between them. Germline V gene data show CDR1 as ENHRY and CDR2 as SYGVKD.

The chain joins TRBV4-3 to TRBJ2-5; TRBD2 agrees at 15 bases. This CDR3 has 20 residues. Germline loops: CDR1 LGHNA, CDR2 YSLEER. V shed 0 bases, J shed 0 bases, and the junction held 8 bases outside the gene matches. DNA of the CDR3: TGCGCCAGCAGCCAAGATCGTGTAGGACTAGCGGGAGGGTACCAAGAGACCCAGTACTTC. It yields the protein CASSQDRVGLAGGYQETQYF.

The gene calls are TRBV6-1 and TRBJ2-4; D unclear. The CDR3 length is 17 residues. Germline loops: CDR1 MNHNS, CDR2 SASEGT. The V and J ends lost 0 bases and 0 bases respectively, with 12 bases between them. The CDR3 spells CASSEAREKLAKNIQYF. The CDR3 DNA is TGTGCCAGCAGTGAAGCTCGCGAAAAGCTAGCCAAAAACATTCAGTACTTC.

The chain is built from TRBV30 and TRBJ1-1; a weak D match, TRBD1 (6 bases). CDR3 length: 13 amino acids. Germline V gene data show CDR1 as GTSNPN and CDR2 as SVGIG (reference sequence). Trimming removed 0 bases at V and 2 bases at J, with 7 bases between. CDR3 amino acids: CAWSVDSNTEAFF. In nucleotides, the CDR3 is TGTGCCTGGAGTGTGGACAGCAACACTGAAGCTTTCTTT.

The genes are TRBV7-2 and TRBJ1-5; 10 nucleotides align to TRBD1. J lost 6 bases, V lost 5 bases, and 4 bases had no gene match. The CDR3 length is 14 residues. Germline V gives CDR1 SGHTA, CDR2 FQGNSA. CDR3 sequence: CASSLGQGFQPQHF. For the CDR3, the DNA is TGTGCCAGCAGCCTGGGACAGGGGTTTCAGCCCCAGCATTTT.

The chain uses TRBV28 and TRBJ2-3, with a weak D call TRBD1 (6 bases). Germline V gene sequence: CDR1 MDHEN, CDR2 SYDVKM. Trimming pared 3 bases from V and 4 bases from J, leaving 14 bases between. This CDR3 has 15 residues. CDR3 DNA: TGTGCCAGCAGTTTCTCTTCGTCAGGGGCAGATACGCAGTATTTT. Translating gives CASSFSSSGADTQYF. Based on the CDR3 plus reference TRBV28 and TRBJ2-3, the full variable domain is DVKVTQSSRYLVKRTGEKVFLECVQDMDHENMFWYRQDPGLGLRLIYFSYDVKMKEKGDIPEGYSVSREKKERFSLILESASTNQTSMYLCASSFSSSGADTQYFGPGTRLTVL.

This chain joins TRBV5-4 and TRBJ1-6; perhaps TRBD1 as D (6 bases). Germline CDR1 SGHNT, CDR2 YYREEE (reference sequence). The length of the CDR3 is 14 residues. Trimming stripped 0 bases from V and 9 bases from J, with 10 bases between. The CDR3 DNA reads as TGTGCCAGCAGCTTGGTGTCAGGGGCTTCACCCCTCCACTTT. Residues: CASSLVSGASPLHF.

This chain's CDR3 is CASSEVGGRGETQYF. The CDR3, as DNA: TGTGCCAGCAGTGAAGTTGGCGGGAGGGGAGAGACCCAGTACTTC. The gene calls are TRBV2 and TRBJ2-5; 9 positions agree with TRBD2. V gave up 1 base and J gave up 4 bases; unmatched junction bases: 4. Germline V gives CDR1 SNHLY, CDR2 FYNNEI. CDR3 length: 15 residues.